This T cell receptor beta chain was captured by sequencing in a study of regulatory dendritic cells for organ transplantation. About the research overall: Regulatory dendritic cells were monocyte-derived, receiving vitamin D3 on days 0 and 4 and IL-10 on day 4. General study findings and limits: Among resting subsets, memory CD8+ cells contained the most alloreactive clonotypes. Memory CD8+ T cells were the most oligoclonal; naive cells were highly diverse.

CFSE-labeled sorted T cells met regulatory or mature dendritic cells for over 4 days. FACS sorted CD4+ or CD8+ T cells into CD45RA+ naive and CD45RO+ memory. With respect to this clone: Its cognate antigen is unknown.

Some clones are missing from TCRdb's copy, which holds only in-frame ones; the method was immunoSEQ multiplex PCR. The sample has about 21,000 clones; approximately 85% are singletons. This clonotype originated in a human donor in good health. The source material was naive CD4+ T cells from blood cultured with dendritic cells. Subset in this sample: CD45RA+ naive T cells.

The CDR3 DNA follows: TGTGCCAGCAGCTTAGGAGTTAGCGACTACGAGCAGTACTTC. It codes for CASSLGVSDYEQYF. This rearrangement joins TRBV11-2 to TRBJ2-7, with a weak D call TRBD2 (5 bases). The V end was cut by 1 base, the J end by 3 bases, with 10 bases between. From germline, CDR1 is SGHAT and CDR2 FQNNGV. This CDR3 is built from 14 residues.